A single sample gave rise to the 4 T cell receptor beta chains below, sequenced in a study of blood T cell repertoires in COVID-19. This table comes from immunoSEQ multiplex PCR, and its TCRdb copy is limited to in-frame clones, with some not included. The sample includes about 110,000 clones, 89% of them seen just once. The source material was peripheral blood. These receptor sequences come from a man between 35 and 55 years old with active or convalescent COVID-19.

J is TRBJ1-1 and V is TRBV4-1, with D tentatively TRBD1 (6 bases). This CDR3 is built from 15 residues. Germline V gene data show CDR1 as MGHRA and CDR2 as YSYEKL. Trimming pared 6 bases from V and 2 bases from J, leaving 16 bases between. CDR3 nucleotide sequence: TGCGCCAGCAGAGCCCCAGGGGCGTTTAACACTGAAGCTTTCTTT. This sequence encodes CASRAPGAFNTEAFF.

The genes are TRBV19 and TRBJ2-1; maybe TRBD2 (5 bases). The CDR3 totals 14 residues. V lost 6 bases to trimming and J lost 9 bases, with 18 bases between them. The germline gives CDR1 LNHDA, CDR2 SQIVND (reference sequence). The CDR3 spells CASRAGGLPGEQFF. The DNA for the CDR3 is TGTGCCAGTAGGGCAGGAGGCCTACCGGGTGAGCAGTTCTTC. The variable domain in full, completed from reference TRBV19 and TRBJ2-1, reads DGGITQSPKYLFRKEGQNVTLSCEQNLNHDAMYWYRQDPGQGLRLIYYSQIVNDFQKGDIAEGYSVSREKKESFPLTVTSAQKNPTAFYLCASRAGGLPGEQFFGPGTRLTVL.

This chain uses TRBV7-2 with TRBJ2-5; D unclear. CDR1 SGHTA and CDR2 FQGNSA come from the germline V gene. The CDR3 consists of 13 residues. V gave up 1 base and J gave up 4 bases, with 7 bases separating them. The DNA for the CDR3 is TGTGCCAGCAGCTTAGGCTTCAGAGAGACCCAGTACTTC. Its translation is CASSLGFRETQYF.

With regard to this clone: The DNA is left out, because the CDR3 cannot be placed on it with certainty; the CDR3 is given as TCRdb lists it. This chain links TRBV21-1 with TRBJ1-2; TRBD1 is taken as the D call from the table, unchecked against the DNA. TRBV21-1 is annotated as a pseudogene. The CDR3 length is 17 residues, termini included. The CDR3 sequence is CASIVGTGSEINYGYTF.